This T cell receptor (beta chain) is from a study of T cells in localized non-small cell lung cancer. This CDR3 is built from 13 residues. V lost 4 bases and J lost 0, with 4 bases in between. The V gene's germline CDR1 is MNHNS and CDR2 SASEGT. Profiling relied on immunoSEQ multiplex PCR, and the TCRdb table lists in-frame clones only, not all of them. The table records roughly 71,000 clones, 70% to 90% of them present only once. V is TRBV6-1 and J is TRBJ1-5; the D is unclear. The receptor was derived from a male donor older than 55 with stage III squamous cell lung carcinoma. The specimen was peripheral blood, collected before any cancer treatment. Here the CDR3 reads CASSGDSNQPQHF. In DNA, the CDR3 is TGTGCCAGCAGTGGCGATAGCAATCAGCCCCAGCATTTT.